Given below is one TCR beta chain in context. As yet, its antigen is unknown. Germline V CDR1 and CDR2: SQVTM, ANQGSEA. Trimming cost V 5 bases and J 2 bases, with 18 bases left between them. This CDR3 has 15 residues. This record comes from a study of CD8+CD57+ T cells in acquired aplastic anemia. The wider study: Sorting CD4+ and CD8+ cells gave DNA averaging approximately 3 ug. General study points: The same twenty-nine CD8+ CDR3 sequences occurred in patients and in controls. No significant difference in CD8+ Simpson's diversity was found between patients and controls.

The template used for profiling TCR beta VDJ and CDR3 was genomic DNA. In TCRdb, the reads were re-called with MiXCR into one record per CDR3 protein. In the table there are about 270,000 distinct CDR3 sequences, approximately 86% of which are singletons. Previously, flow cytometry had revealed CD8+CD57+ cell expansion in the patients chosen for sequencing. Patients were treatment-naive when blood was sampled. The sequenced sample consisted of sorted CD4+, CD8+, or CD8+CD57+ T cells (not recorded which) from PBMCs. The sequence came from a human donor with aplastic anemia. The J gene is TRBJ1-2, the V gene TRBV29-1, with TRBD1 as a possible D gene (5 bases). The CDR3 nucleotides read TGCAGCGTTCCTACCATGCAGCGGGACAACTATGGCTACACCTTC. It encodes CSVPTMQRDNYGYTF.